This is a list of T cell receptor beta chains from one sample in a study of blood T cells in healthy people across ages. TCRdb re-called the 5' RACE reads through MiXCR, storing one row per CDR3 protein. The table has 580,000 or so distinct CDR3 sequences, around half seen once. The sample comprised blood. These receptors were taken from an older man in good health. CDR3s include the opening cysteine and the closing phenylalanine or tryptophan. A D gene is named only where the DNA matches it firmly. Size values are once, few and many counts, or a class for expanded clones, and some rows have none.

V: TRBV7-2; size: few; J: TRBJ2-7; D: TRBD2; CDR3: CASKRLAGVSYEQYF; DNA: TGTGCCAGCAAAAGACTAGCGGGAGTCTCCTACGAGCAGTACTTC
V: TRBV6-6; size: few; J: TRBJ1-1; D: -; CDR3: CASSDVGGTEAFF; DNA: TGTGCCAGCAGTGACGTTGGGGGCACTGAAGCTTTCTTT
V: TRBV5-4; size: few; J: TRBJ2-7; D: -; CDR3: CASSLNSHYEQYF; DNA: TGTGCCAGCAGCTTGAACAGCCACTACGAGCAGTACTTC
V: TRBV4-3; size: -; J: TRBJ2-7; D: -; CDR3: CASSQATRDYEQYF; DNA: TGCGCCAGCAGCCAGGCAACCAGAGACTACGAGCAGTACTTC
V: TRBV7-2; size: few; J: TRBJ2-7; D: -; CDR3: CASTLRSEQYF; DNA: TGTGCCAGCACCCTCAGGTCCGAGCAGTACTTC
V: TRBV7-2; size: few; J: TRBJ2-1; D: -; CDR3: CASAWSGEQFF; DNA: TGTGCCAGCGCGTGGTCCGGTGAGCAGTTCTTC
V: TRBV6-6; size: many; J: TRBJ2-7; D: -; CDR3: CASSPGPRSYEQYF; DNA: TGTGCCAGCAGCCCCGGCCCCAGATCCTACGAGCAGTACTTC
V: TRBV27; size: few; J: TRBJ1-1; D: -; CDR3: CASRVNTEAFF; DNA: TGTGCCAGCAGAGTGAACACTGAAGCTTTCTTT
V: TRBV7-2; size: once; J: TRBJ2-1; D: TRBD1; CDR3: CASSLAGQPQETQFF; DNA: TGTGCCAGCAGCTTAGCGGGACAGCCCCAAGAGACCCAGTTCTTC
V: TRBV12-3/TRBV12-4; size: -; J: TRBJ1-6; D: -; CDR3: CASSAGVRSPLHF; DNA: TGTGCCAGCAGTGCGGGGGTTCGCTCACCCCTCCACTTT
V: TRBV7-2; size: -; J: TRBJ2-5; D: -; CDR3: CASSYKTGEQYF; DNA: TGCGCCAGCAGCTATAAAACGGGGGAGCAGTACTTC
V: TRBV20-1; size: -; J: TRBJ1-1; D: -; CDR3: CSATGTKNTEAFF; DNA: TGCAGTGCTACCGGGACAAAGAACACTGAAGCTTTCTTT
V: TRBV28; size: once; J: TRBJ2-5; D: TRBD2; CDR3: CASSFIRGLAGDEQYF; DNA: TGTGCCAGCAGTTTCATAAGGGGACTAGCGGGAGATGAGCAGTACTTC
V: TRBV12-3/TRBV12-4; size: few; J: TRBJ2-7; D: TRBD2; CDR3: CASSRAGWEQYF; DNA: TGTGCCAGCAGTCGAGCGGGATGGGAGCAGTACTTC
V: TRBV20-1; size: -; J: TRBJ1-2; D: TRBD1; CDR3: CSASPGQGGGYTF; DNA: TGCAGTGCCTCCCCGGGACAGGGGGGAGGCTACACCTTC
V: TRBV7-3; size: many; J: TRBJ1-2; D: -; CDR3: CASSLDGRPYGYTF; DNA: TGTGCCAGCAGCTTAGACGGCAGGCCCTATGGCTACACCTTC
V: TRBV2; size: -; J: TRBJ1-6; D: -; CDR3: CASIDSPNSPLHF; DNA: TGTGCCAGCATTGACAGTCCTAATTCACCCCTCCACTTT
V: TRBV9; size: -; J: TRBJ2-4; D: TRBD2; CDR3: CASSVQGSGGNEQYF; DNA: TGTGCCAGCAGCGTACAAGGTAGCGGGGGCAATGAGCAGTACTTC
V: TRBV27; size: -; J: TRBJ2-3; D: -; CDR3: CASATPGSTDTQYF; DNA: TGTGCCAGCGCCACCCCGGGTAGCACAGATACGCAGTATTTT
V: TRBV7-2; size: few; J: TRBJ2-4; D: -; CDR3: CASSLGSGLAKNIQYF; DNA: TGTGCCAGCAGCTTAGGCAGCGGGCTAGCCAAAAACATTCAGTACTTC
V: TRBV2; size: -; J: TRBJ2-5; D: -; CDR3: CASEEEQGNYNEQYF; DNA: TGTGCCAGCGAGGAAGAGCAGGGTAACTACAATGAGCAGTACTTC
V: TRBV15; size: few; J: TRBJ2-4; D: -; CDR3: CATQSPNVAKNIQYF; DNA: TGTGCCACCCAAAGCCCAAACGTAGCCAAAAACATTCAGTACTTC
V: TRBV10-3; size: -; J: TRBJ2-3; D: TRBD2; CDR3: CAISESSSGRVTDTQYF; DNA: TGTGCCATCAGTGAGTCTTCTAGCGGGAGGGTCACAGATACGCAGTATTTT
V: TRBV12-3/TRBV12-4; size: -; J: TRBJ2-1; D: TRBD2; CDR3: CASATSGSYNEQFF; DNA: TGTGCCAGCGCCACTAGCGGGTCCTACAATGAGCAGTTCTTC
V: TRBV2; size: -; J: TRBJ2-5; D: -; CDR3: CASSALRETQYF; DNA: TGTGCCAGCAGTGCCTTGAGGGAGACCCAGTACTTC
V: TRBV20-1; size: -; J: TRBJ2-7; D: -; CDR3: CSARDPLGEQYF; DNA: TGCAGTGCTAGAGATCCTCTCGGCGAGCAGTACTTC
V: TRBV10-3; size: once; J: TRBJ2-3; D: TRBD2; CDR3: CAMSLQGNPGLAGVYTQYF; DNA: TGTGCCATGAGTCTACAGGGGAATCCCGGACTAGCGGGAGTGTATACGCAGTATTTT
V: TRBV7-2; size: few; J: TRBJ2-1; D: TRBD2; CDR3: CASSSSSGGRSPTSYNEQFF; DNA: TGTGCCAGCAGCTCCTCTAGCGGGGGGCGTTCTCCGACTTCCTACAATGAGCAGTTCTTC
V: TRBV9; size: -; J: TRBJ2-5; D: TRBD2; CDR3: CASSVGVAGGIETQYF; DNA: TGTGCCAGCAGCGTAGGCGTAGCGGGGGGGATAGAGACCCAGTACTTC
V: TRBV7-2; size: few; J: TRBJ2-6; D: -; CDR3: CASSLGPSGANVLTF; DNA: TGTGCCAGCAGCTTAGGTCCCTCTGGGGCCAACGTCCTGACTTTC
V: TRBV7-9; size: -; J: TRBJ2-1; D: -; CDR3: CASSRTLGAGENEQFF; DNA: TGTGCCAGCAGCCGAACCTTGGGAGCAGGGGAAAATGAGCAGTTCTTC
V: TRBV29-1; size: few; J: TRBJ2-3; D: TRBD2; CDR3: CSVDLLGGRARGTDTQYF; DNA: TGCAGCGTTGATCTCCTTGGCGGGAGGGCCCGAGGCACAGATACGCAGTATTTT
V: TRBV20-1; size: -; J: TRBJ1-6; D: -; CDR3: CSAHSTRNSPLHF; DNA: TGCAGTGCCCATTCAACCCGGAATTCACCCCTCCACTTT
V: TRBV3-1; size: -; J: TRBJ1-5; D: -; CDR3: CASSQGGAGVAPQHF; DNA: TGTGCCAGCAGCCAAGGAGGGGCCGGGGTAGCGCCCCAGCATTTT
V: TRBV6-7; size: few; J: TRBJ2-1; D: -; CDR3: CASLQTCEDNEQFF; DNA: TGTGCCAGCCTCCAGACTTGCGAGGACAATGAGCAGTTCTTC
V: TRBV5-1; size: -; J: TRBJ2-1; D: -; CDR3: CASSLESRPNNEQFF; DNA: TGCGCCAGCAGCTTGGAGTCACGACCTAACAATGAGCAGTTCTTC
V: TRBV7-9; size: -; J: TRBJ1-2; D: -; CDR3: CASSLTRDPLGYTF; DNA: TGTGCCAGCAGCTTAACCAGGGACCCCCTTGGCTACACCTTC
V: TRBV20-1; size: -; J: TRBJ2-4; D: -; CDR3: CSVFAGGKNIQYF; DNA: TGCAGTGTCTTTGCCGGCGGCAAAAACATTCAGTACTTC
V: TRBV5-1; size: -; J: TRBJ2-4; D: TRBD1; CDR3: CASMETGGVNIQYF; DNA: TGCGCCAGCATGGAGACAGGGGGCGTCAACATTCAGTACTTC
V: TRBV3-1; size: -; J: TRBJ1-2; D: TRBD1; CDR3: CASSQELDRALYGYTF; DNA: TGTGCCAGCAGCCAGGAACTGGACAGGGCCCTATATGGCTACACCTTC
V: TRBV4-3; size: -; J: TRBJ2-7; D: TRBD1; CDR3: CASSHGLSTGGYEQYF; DNA: TGCGCCAGCAGCCATGGGTTGTCGACAGGGGGCTACGAGCAGTACTTC